This is a list of T cell receptor beta chains from one sample in a study of glioma-infiltrating T cells. Via MiXCR, TCRdb re-called the multiplex PCR reads, giving one row per CDR3 protein. The table has 95,000 to 110,000 distinct CDR3 sequences, about 28% seen once; the top ten hold 40% to 55%. Sequencing was done on a sample of glioma tissue, nonneoplastic brain tissue, or PBMCs (not recorded which). The source of these receptors is a human donor with low-grade glioma or glioblastoma, undergoing nonglioma brain surgery, or in good health (not recorded which). The CDR3 runs from the conserved cysteine through the conserved F or W. Each record gives: clone size, D gene, J gene, V gene, CDR3 DNA, CDR3 protein. The D gene is left open where the match is weak. Some rows have no size entry. The others give once, few or many, or a class for an expanded clone.

NA | TRBD2 | TRBJ2-1 | TRBV7-3 | TGTGCCAGCAGCTTACGGGGGGGCTACAATGAGCAGCTCTTC | CASSLRGGYNEQLF
few | NA | TRBJ1-2 | TRBV4-1 | TGCGCCAGCAGCCAAAGTGGCAGCCCCTATGGCTACACCTTC | CASSQSGSPYGYTF
NA | TRBD2 | TRBJ2-3 | TRBV6-1 | TGTGCCAGCAGTTTCCAGGGAGTAGCGGGGGACACAGATACGCAGTATTTT | CASSFQGVAGDTDTQYF
few | NA | TRBJ2-4 | TRBV9 | TGTGCCAGCAGCCCCCAAGGGTCCGGCAAAAACATTCAGTACTTC | CASSPQGSGKNIQYF
many | TRBD2 | TRBJ2-3 | TRBV20-1 | TGCAGTGCTAGTAGTAGCGGGGGGTCAGAGGCATATACGCAGTATTTT | CSASSSGGSEAYTQYF
many | NA | TRBJ2-3 | TRBV28 | TGTGCCAGCAGTCCCTTGGGGGGCAGCACAGATACGCAGTATTTT | CASSPLGGSTDTQYF
many | TRBD2 | TRBJ2-1 | TRBV7-6 | TGTGCCAGCAGCTTAGTTCCAGCGGGGGCCAACAATGAGCAGTTCTTC | CASSLVPAGANNEQFF
many | NA | TRBJ2-7 | TRBV6-1 | TGTGCCAGCGCTACTTTTCCCTACGAGCAGTACTTC | CASATFPYEQYF
once | TRBD2 | TRBJ2-1 | TRBV6-1 | TGTGCCTCCGGGGGGGCGGCTGAGCAGTTCTTC | CASGGAAEQFF
many | NA | TRBJ1-2 | TRBV28 | TGTGCCAGCAATGGGGCCACCTGGGTGCATGGCTACACCTTC | CASNGATWVHGYTF
NA | NA | TRBJ1-5 | TRBV12-3/TRBV12-4 | TGTGCCAGCAGTTTATTAGCTAACAATCAGCACCAGCATTTT | CASSLLANNQHQHF
many | NA | TRBJ2-3 | TRBV19 | TGTGCCAGTAGTCCCTCGGGGTTCGATACGCAGTATTTT | CASSPSGFDTQYF
many | TRBD2 | TRBJ2-3 | TRBV2 | TGTGCCAGCAGTGGACTAGCGGGGGGCTTAAGCACAGATACGCAGTATTTT | CASSGLAGGLSTDTQYF
many | NA | TRBJ2-5 | TRBV28 | TGTGCCAGCACCCTGAGCGGCGGACCAGTCCAAGAGACCCAGTACTTC | CASTLSGGPVQETQYF
many | TRBD1 | TRBJ2-7 | TRBV7-9 | TGTGCCAGCAGCTTGGGACAGGACGAGCAGTACTTC | CASSLGQDEQYF
many | NA | TRBJ1-1 | TRBV6-1 | TGTGCCAGCCTACCACACGGACGGCCTGAAGCTTTCTTT | CASLPHGRPEAFF
many | NA | TRBJ2-7 | TRBV20-1 | TGCAGTGCTAGAAATCCCGGAAAAGAGCAGTACTTC | CSARNPGKEQYF
NA | NA | TRBJ1-3 | TRBV4-1 | TGCGCCAGAAGCCTCCGAGGGGGGAACACCATATATTTT | CARSLRGGNTIYF
many | NA | TRBJ2-7 | TRBV4-3 | TGCGCCAGCAGCCAAGACTCGACCACCTACGAGCAGTACTTC | CASSQDSTTYEQYF
NA | NA | TRBJ1-2 | TRBV29-1 | TGCATCACCTTGTCCAGGGAAGGGGGCTACACCTTC | CITLSREGGYTF
many | NA | TRBJ1-2 | TRBV20-1 | TGCAGTGCCCCGCTGGATGGATCCTCTAACTATGGCTACACCTTC | CSAPLDGSSNYGYTF
many | NA | TRBJ2-3 | TRBV20-1 | TGCAGTGCTAGTCCCCGACAGACCACAGATACGCAGTATTTT | CSASPRQTTDTQYF
many | NA | TRBJ2-5 | TRBV24-1 | TGTGCCATCTCAGGGAACGGAGAGACCCAGTACTTC | CAISGNGETQYF
NA | TRBD1 | TRBJ2-3 | TRBV20-1 | TGCAGTGCCCTCCGGGACAGGGGCACAGATACGCAGTATTTT | CSALRDRGTDTQYF
many | NA | TRBJ2-1 | TRBV5-1 | TGCGCCAGCAGCTTGGCGGGGGAAGGGGAGCAGTTCTTC | CASSLAGEGEQFF
NA | NA | TRBJ1-1 | TRBV14 | TGTGCCAGCAGCCCCCAACAGGGTATCACTGAAGCTTTCTTT | CASSPQQGITEAFF
many | NA | TRBJ2-5 | TRBV2 | TGTGCCAGCAAGCCGGGCGATCTGGCCAAAGAGACCCAGTACTTC | CASKPGDLAKETQYF
NA | NA | TRBJ2-7 | TRBV2 | TGTGCCAGCAGTCTGCAGCGCCAGTACTTC | CASSLQRQYF
many | TRBD1 | TRBJ1-1 | TRBV11-2 | TGTGCCAGCAGGGACCCACCGGGACAGTTGAACACTGAAGCTTTCTTT | CASRDPPGQLNTEAFF
NA | NA | TRBJ2-3 | TRBV6-1 | TGTGCCACCGAGGGTGCAGGGAGCACAGATACGCAGTATTTT | CATEGAGSTDTQYF
many | NA | TRBJ2-2 | TRBV20-1 | TGCAGTGCTAGAACCGGGCCCACCGGGGAGCTGTTTTTT | CSARTGPTGELFF
many | NA | TRBJ1-1 | TRBV7-9 | TGTGCCAGCAGCTTACACACGGGAAACACTGAAGCTTTCTTT | CASSLHTGNTEAFF
many | TRBD1 | TRBJ2-7 | TRBV7-2 | TGTGCCAGCAGCTTACAGGGGGCAGGTTACGAGCAGTACTTC | CASSLQGAGYEQYF
many | TRBD2 | TRBJ2-3 | TRBV12-3/TRBV12-4 | TGTGCCAGCAGCCTGAGCGGGGGGGCTTGGGGCCTGGCAGATACGCAGTATTTT | CASSLSGGAWGLADTQYF
many | NA | TRBJ2-1 | TRBV2 | TGTGCCAGCAAATTGGAGGTAGCGCAGTTCTTC | CASKLEVAQFF
many | NA | TRBJ1-6 | TRBV6-1 | TGTGCCAGCAGGAACGTCTATAATTCACCCCTCCACTTT | CASRNVYNSPLHF
NA | NA | TRBJ2-1 | TRBV7-9 | TGTGCCAGCAGCCTCAGCCTCCTTGCCGACCTTAGGGCCTACAATGAGCAGTTCTTC | CASSLSLLADLRAYNEQFF
NA | NA | TRBJ2-1 | TRBV30 | TGTGCCTGGTGGGGCCAGGGCTCCGGCAATGAGCAGTTCTTC | CAWWGQGSGNEQFF
NA | NA | TRBJ1-2 | TRBV12-3/TRBV12-4 | TGTGCCAGCAGTTTTGGGAGGACGTCAGCTAACTATGGCTACACCTTC | CASSFGRTSANYGYTF
many | NA | TRBJ1-1 | TRBV6-6 | TGTGCCAGCAGTTACACGGGGGAGGGTGAAGCTTTCTTT | CASSYTGEGEAFF
few | NA | TRBJ1-5 | TRBV10-3 | TGTGCCATCAGTGCGTCTGATAGCAATCAGCCCCAGCATTTT | CAISASDSNQPQHF